Listed here is a single T cell receptor (beta chain). Which antigen it targets is not known. Base qualities are not recorded, but no much larger clone differs from it by a single base. This entry comes from a study of control samples from healthy donors and cancer patients (dated by TCRdb to about 2020). The CDR3 spans 15 residues, from the cysteine through the phenylalanine. The only DNA kept is the CDR3, 45 bases in frame from the first base. The germline V gene encodes CDR1 SGHDN and CDR2 FVKESK. Trimming takes 0 bases from V and 4 bases from J, and the germline ends sit 12 bases apart. Preparation of the library involved the immunoSEQ multiplex PCR assay. The clones in this table, taken by TCRdb from immuneACCESS, are in-frame only. Not every clone is retained; where verified, under half of the shortfall comes from an unresolved V gene, and the cause of the rest is unknown. The sample data list roughly 55,000 clones, and more than 95% of these were observed just once. The ten biggest clones cover about 1% of the sample.

This TCR was recovered from a woman aged 18 to 35 in good health. The chain is encoded by TRBV14 joined to TRBJ1-2; possibly the D gene is TRBD1, per 5 matching bases. Sequences were obtained from blood. CDR3 sequence: CASSQDLAGFYGYTF. The sequence in DNA is TGTGCCAGCAGCCAAGATTTAGCAGGGTTCTATGGCTACACCTTC.